This T cell receptor (beta chain) was sequenced for a study of shared clonotypes between healthy human individuals. Study findings and constraints: Although depth was large, rarefaction showed that sequencing of the sorted subsets was incomplete. Generation of non-shared clonotypes was less probable than generation of clonotypes shared by all four donors.

The CDR3 loop spans 12 amino acids. Germline V lookup: CDR1 KGHSH, CDR2 LQKENI. V lost 3 bases and J 1 base, leaving 0 bases between the germline ends. Concerning this clone: The antigen is undetermined. The same CDR3 is also encoded by other DNA sequences in this sample.

TCRdb's copy holds only in-frame clones and misses some; the assay was immunoSEQ multiplex PCR. Among over a million clones listed, roughly 97% were seen once. The healthy adult donors were HIV-negative and reported no recent acute infections or vaccinations. The specimen was naive CD4+ T cells sorted from blood. As for subset: CD45RA+ positively selected. The TCR originated in a man younger than 45 in good health. V usage is TRBV18 and J usage is TRBJ2-2; D gene ambiguous. The CDR3, as DNA: TGTGCCAGCTCACCGAACACCGGGGAGCTGTTTTTT. Translating gives CASSPNTGELFF.